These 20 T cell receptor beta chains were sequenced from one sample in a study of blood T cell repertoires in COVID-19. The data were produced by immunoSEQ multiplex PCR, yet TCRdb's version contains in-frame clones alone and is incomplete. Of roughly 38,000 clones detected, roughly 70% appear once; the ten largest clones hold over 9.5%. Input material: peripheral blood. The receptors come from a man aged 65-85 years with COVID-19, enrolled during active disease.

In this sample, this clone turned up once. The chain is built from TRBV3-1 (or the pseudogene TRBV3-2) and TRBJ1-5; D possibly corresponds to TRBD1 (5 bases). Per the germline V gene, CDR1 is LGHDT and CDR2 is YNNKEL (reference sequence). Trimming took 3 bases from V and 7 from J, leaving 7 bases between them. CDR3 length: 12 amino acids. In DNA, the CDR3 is TGTGCCAGCAGCCACGGGGGACAGCCCCAGCATTTT. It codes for CASSHGGQPQHF.

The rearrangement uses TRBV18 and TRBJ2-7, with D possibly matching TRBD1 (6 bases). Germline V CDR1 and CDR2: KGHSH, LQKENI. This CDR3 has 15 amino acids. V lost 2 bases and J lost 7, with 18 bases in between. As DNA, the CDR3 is TGTGCCAGCTCACCAGGGGGCAGGGGCGGTGGTGAGCAGTACTTC. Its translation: CASSPGGRGGGEQYF. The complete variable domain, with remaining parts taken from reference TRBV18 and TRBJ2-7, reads NAGVMQNPRHLVRRRGQEARLRCSPMKGHSHVYWYRQLPEEGLKFMVYLQKENIIDESGMPKERFSAEFPKEGPSILRIQQVVRGDSAAYFCASSPGGRGGGEQYFGPGTRLTVT.

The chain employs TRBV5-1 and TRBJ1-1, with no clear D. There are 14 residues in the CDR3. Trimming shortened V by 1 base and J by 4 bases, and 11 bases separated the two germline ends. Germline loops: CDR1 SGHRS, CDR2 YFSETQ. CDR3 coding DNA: TGCGCCAGCAGCTTGCCCGGTTCATCCACTGAAGCTTTCTTT. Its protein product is CASSLPGSSTEAFF.

The CDR3: CASGLDQGEQFF. The CDR3 DNA follows: TGTGCTAGTGGTTTGGACCAGGGAGAGCAGTTCTTC. The J gene is TRBJ2-1, the V gene TRBV12-5; perhaps TRBD1 as D (5 bases). The V and J ends lost 1 base and 10 bases respectively, with 8 bases between them. This CDR3 is 12 amino acids long. Germline CDR1 reads LGHNT; CDR2 reads FRNRAP.

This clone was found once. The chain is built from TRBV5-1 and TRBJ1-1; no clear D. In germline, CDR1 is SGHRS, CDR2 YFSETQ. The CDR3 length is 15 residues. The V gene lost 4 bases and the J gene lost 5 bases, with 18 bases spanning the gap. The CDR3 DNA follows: TGCGCCAGCAGCCCATCCGGGGTAGTAAGTACTGAAGCTTTCTTT. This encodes CASSPSGVVSTEAFF.

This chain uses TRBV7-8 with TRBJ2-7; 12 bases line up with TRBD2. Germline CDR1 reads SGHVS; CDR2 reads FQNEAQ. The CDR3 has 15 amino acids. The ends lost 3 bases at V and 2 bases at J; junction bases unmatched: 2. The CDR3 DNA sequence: TGTGCCAGCAGCTTGACTAGCGGGGGAACCTACGAGCAGTACTTC. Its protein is CASSLTSGGTYEQYF. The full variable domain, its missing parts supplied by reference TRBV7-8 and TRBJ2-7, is GAGVSQSPRYKVAKRGQDVALRCDPISGHVSLFWYQQALGQGPEFLTYFQNEAQLDKSGLPSDRFFAERPEGSVSTLKIQRTQQEDSAVYLCASSLTSGGTYEQYFGPGTRLTVT.

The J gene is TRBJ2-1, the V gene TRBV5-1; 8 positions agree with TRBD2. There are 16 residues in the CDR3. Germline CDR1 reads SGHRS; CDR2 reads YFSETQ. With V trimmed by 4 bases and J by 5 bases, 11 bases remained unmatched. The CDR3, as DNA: TGCGCCAGCAGCCCCTCGGCGAGCGGGAGTCACAATGAGCAGTTCTTC. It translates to CASSPSASGSHNEQFF.

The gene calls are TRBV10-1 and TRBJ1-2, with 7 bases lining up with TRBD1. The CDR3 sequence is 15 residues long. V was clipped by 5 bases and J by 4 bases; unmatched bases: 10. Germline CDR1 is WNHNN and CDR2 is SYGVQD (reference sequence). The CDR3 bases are TGCGCCAGCAGTTCCGACAGGGCCGCGAGCTATGGCTACACCTTC. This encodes CASSSDRAASYGYTF.

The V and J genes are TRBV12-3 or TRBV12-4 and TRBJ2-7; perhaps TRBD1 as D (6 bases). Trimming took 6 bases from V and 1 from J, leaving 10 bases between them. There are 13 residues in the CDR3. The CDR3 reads CASSMDSSYEQYF. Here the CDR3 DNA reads TGTGCCAGCAGCATGGACAGTTCCTACGAGCAGTACTTC.

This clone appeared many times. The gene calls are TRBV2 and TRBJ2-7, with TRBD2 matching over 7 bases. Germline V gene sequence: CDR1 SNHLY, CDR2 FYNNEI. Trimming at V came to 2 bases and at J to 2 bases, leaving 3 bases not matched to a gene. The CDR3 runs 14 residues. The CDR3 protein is CASSEREGTYEQYF. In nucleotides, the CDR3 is TGTGCCAGCAGTGAAAGGGAGGGCACCTACGAGCAGTACTTC. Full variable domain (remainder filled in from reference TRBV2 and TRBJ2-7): EPEVTQTPSHQVTQMGQEVILRCVPISNHLYFYWYRQILGQKVEFLVSFYNNEISEKSEIFDDQFSVERPDGSNFTLKIRSTKLEDSAMYFCASSEREGTYEQYFGPGTRLTVT.

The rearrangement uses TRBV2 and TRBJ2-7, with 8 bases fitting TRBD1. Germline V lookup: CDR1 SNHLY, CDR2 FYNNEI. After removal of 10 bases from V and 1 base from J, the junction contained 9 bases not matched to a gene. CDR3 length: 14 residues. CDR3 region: CATKQGGMSYEQYF. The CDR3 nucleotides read TGTGCCACCAAACAGGGGGGTATGTCCTACGAGCAGTACTTC.

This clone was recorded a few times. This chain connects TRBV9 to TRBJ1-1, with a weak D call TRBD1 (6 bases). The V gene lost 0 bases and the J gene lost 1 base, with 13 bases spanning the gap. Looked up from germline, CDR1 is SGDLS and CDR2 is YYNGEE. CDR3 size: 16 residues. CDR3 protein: CASSVAPIRGNTEAFF. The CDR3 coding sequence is TGTGCCAGCAGCGTAGCTCCAATCAGGGGGAACACTGAAGCTTTCTTT. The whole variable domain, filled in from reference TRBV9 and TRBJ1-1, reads DSGVTQTPKHLITATGQRVTLRCSPRSGDLSVYWYQQSLDQGLQFLIQYYNGEERAKGNILERFSAQQFPDLHSELNLSSLELGDSALYFCASSVAPIRGNTEAFFGQGTRLTVV.

CDR3 sequence reads: CASSLKGGALHF. The CDR3 coding sequence is TGCGCCAGCAGCTTGAAAGGCGGGGCCCTCCACTTT. This sequence joins TRBV5-1 and TRBJ1-6; D is unclear. Germline values: CDR1 SGHRS, CDR2 YFSETQ. The V end lost 1 base, the J end lost 14 bases, and 10 bases lay between the germline ends. There are 12 residues in the CDR3.

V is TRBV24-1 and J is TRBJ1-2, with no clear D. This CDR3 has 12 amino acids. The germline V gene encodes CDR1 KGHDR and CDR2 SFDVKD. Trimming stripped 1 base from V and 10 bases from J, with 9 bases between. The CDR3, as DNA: TGTGCCACCAGTGATTTCCCAGGCCACTACACCTTC. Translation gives CATSDFPGHYTF.

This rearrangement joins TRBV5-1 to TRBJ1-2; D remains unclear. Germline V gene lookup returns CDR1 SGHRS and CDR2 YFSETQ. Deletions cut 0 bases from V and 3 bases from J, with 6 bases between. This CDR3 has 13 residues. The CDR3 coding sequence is TGCGCCAGCAGCTTGGACACCCACTATGGCTACACCTTC. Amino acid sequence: CASSLDTHYGYTF.

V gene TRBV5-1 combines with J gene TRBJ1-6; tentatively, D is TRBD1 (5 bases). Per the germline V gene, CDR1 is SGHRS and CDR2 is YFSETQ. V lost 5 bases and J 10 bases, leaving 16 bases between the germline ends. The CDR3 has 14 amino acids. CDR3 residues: CASRWSTGESPLHF. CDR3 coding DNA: TGCGCCAGCAGATGGTCGACGGGGGAATCACCCCTCCACTTT.

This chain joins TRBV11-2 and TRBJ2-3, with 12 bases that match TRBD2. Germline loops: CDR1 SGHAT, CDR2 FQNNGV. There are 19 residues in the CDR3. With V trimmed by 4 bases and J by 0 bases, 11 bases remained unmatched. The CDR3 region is CASSSWTSGMVYSTDTQYF. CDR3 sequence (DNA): TGTGCCAGCAGCTCCTGGACTAGCGGGATGGTATATAGCACAGATACGCAGTATTTT.

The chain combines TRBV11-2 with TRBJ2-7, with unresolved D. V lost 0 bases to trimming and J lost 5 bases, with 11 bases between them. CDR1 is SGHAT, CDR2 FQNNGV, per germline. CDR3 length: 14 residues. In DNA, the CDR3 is TGTGCCAGCAGCTTAGATCGTAGCTTGCACGAGCAGTACTTC. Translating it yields CASSLDRSLHEQYF.

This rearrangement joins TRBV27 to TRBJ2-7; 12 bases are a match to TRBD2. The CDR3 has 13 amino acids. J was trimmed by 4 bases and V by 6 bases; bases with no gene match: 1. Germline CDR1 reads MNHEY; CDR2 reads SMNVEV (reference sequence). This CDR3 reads CASRLAGGYEQYF. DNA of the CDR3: TGTGCCAGCAGACTAGCGGGAGGTTACGAGCAGTACTTC.

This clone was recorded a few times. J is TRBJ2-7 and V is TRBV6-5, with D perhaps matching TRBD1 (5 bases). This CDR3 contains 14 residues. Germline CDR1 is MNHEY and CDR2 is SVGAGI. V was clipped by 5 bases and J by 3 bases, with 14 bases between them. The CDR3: CASSQHRIRYEQYF. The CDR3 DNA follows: TGTGCCAGCAGTCAACACAGGATACGCTACGAGCAGTACTTC.